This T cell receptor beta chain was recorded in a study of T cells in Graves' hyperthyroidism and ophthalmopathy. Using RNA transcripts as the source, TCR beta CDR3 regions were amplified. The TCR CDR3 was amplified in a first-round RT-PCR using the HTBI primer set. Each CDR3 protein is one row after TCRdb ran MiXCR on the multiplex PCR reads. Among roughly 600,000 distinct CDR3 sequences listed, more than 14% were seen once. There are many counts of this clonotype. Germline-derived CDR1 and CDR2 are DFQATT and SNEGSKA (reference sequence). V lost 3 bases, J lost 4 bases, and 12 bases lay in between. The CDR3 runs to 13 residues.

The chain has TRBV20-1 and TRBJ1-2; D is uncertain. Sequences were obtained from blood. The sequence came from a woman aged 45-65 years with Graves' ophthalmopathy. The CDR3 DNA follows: TGCAGTGCTAGTTTGCCCCCTGCCTATGGCTACACCTTC. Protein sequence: CSASLPPAYGYTF.